This T cell receptor (beta chain) was recovered during a study of T cells in localized non-small cell lung cancer. The CDR3 has 15 residues. Deletions cut 3 bases from V and 1 base from J, with 11 bases between. The germline gives CDR1 SGHDT, CDR2 YYEEEE. TCRdb's table, derived via immunoSEQ multiplex PCR, lists solely in-frame clones and lacks some. The sample lists roughly 35,000 clones; 87% were seen once. In its sample, this clone was seen a few times. Sample: peripheral blood, taken before any cancer treatment. The chain couples TRBV5-6 to TRBJ2-1; tentative D call: TRBD1 (5 bases). This sequence originates from a woman between 40 and 69 years old with stage I lung adenocarcinoma. The CDR3 DNA reads as TGTGCCAGCAGCTCAGCAGGGATATCCTACAATGAGCAGTTCTTC. Translated, it gives CASSSAGISYNEQFF.